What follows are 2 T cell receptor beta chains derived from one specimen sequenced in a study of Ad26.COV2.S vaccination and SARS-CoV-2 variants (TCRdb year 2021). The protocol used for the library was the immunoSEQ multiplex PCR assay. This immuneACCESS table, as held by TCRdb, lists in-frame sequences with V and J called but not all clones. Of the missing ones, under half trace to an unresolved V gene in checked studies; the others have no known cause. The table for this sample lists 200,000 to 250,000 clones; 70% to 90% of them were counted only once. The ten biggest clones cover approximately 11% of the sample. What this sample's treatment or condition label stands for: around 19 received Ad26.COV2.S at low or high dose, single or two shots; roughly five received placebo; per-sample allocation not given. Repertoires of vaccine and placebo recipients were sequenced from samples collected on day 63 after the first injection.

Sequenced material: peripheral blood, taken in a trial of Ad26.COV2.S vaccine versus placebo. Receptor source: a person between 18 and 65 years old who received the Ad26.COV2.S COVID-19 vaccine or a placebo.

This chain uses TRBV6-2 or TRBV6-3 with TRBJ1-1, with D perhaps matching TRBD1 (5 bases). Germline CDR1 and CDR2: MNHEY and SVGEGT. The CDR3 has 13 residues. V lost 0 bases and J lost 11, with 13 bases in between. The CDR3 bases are TGTGCCAGCAGTTACTCCGAGGGGTGGACGGCTTTCTTT. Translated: CASSYSEGWTAFF.

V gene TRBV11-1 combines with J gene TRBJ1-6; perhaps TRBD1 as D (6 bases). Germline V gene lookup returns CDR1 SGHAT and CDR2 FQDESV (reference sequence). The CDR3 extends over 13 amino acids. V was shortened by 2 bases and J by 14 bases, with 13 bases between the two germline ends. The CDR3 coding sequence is TGTGCCAGCAGCTTATTCAGGGGAGAAACCCTCCACTTT. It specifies CASSLFRGETLHF. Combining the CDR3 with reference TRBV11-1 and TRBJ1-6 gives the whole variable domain EAEVAQSPRYKITEKSQAVAFWCDPISGHATLYWYRQILGQGPELLVQFQDESVVDDSQLPKDRFSAERLKGVDSTLKIQPAELGDSAMYLCASSLFRGETLHFGNGTRLTVT.